This record covers a single TCR beta chain. As the CDR3 is not closed by the conserved phenylalanine or tryptophan, this likely results from a read error. This sample stems from a study of early T cells in non-severe SARS-CoV-2 infection. MiXCR, run by TCRdb on the 5' RACE reads, gives a single entry per CDR3 protein. The data show about 48,000 distinct CDR3 sequences, roughly 6.1% seen once. The source was whole blood, collected at baseline. The TCR comes from an adult who was a healthcare worker with PCR-confirmed SARS-CoV-2 infection or an uninfected control (not recorded which).

Here the CDR3 reads CASSETSGKSGHEQYL. DNA for the CDR3: TGCGCCAGCAGCGAAACTAGCGGGAAAAGCGGCCACGAGCAGTACCTC. The chain combines TRBV5-1 with TRBJ2-7; 10 positions match TRBD2. J gave up 5 bases and V 4 bases, and 12 bases lay outside the gene matches. CDR1 is SGHRS, CDR2 YFSETQ, per germline. The CDR3 has 16 amino acids.